Listed here are 21 T cell receptor beta chains from one sample, sequenced in a study of regulatory T cells in long-lasting Graves disease. The sample's time point: persistent/refractory GD, antithyroid drugs over 5 years with positive TRAb. RNA from PBMCs was the source of the TCR library. CDR3-region Arm-PCR and iRepertoire HTBI primers produced the TCR beta libraries. TCRdb itself ran the multiplex PCR reads through MiXCR, one entry per CDR3 protein. This sample has approximately 690,000 distinct CDR3 sequences; about 32% occur once, and the top ten carry 40% to 55%. Sequenced material: peripheral blood mononuclear cells (PBMCs), taken when the disease was refractory, from a patient treated with antithyroid drugs. These receptors originate from a female donor with Graves disease.

This clonotype has at least ten counts. CDR3 coding DNA: TGCAGCGTTGAGACAGGGGTGAACACTGAAGCTTTCTTT. This sequence encodes CSVETGVNTEAFF. The chain combines TRBV29-1 with TRBJ1-1, with 8 nucleotides matching TRBD1. This CDR3 contains 13 residues. V shed 3 bases, J shed 0 bases, and the junction held 0 bases outside the gene matches. Germline V lookup: CDR1 SQVTM, CDR2 ANQGSEA. Together with reference TRBV29-1 and TRBJ1-1, the CDR3 gives the full variable domain: SAVISQKPSRDICQRGTSLTIQCQVDSQVTMMFWYRQQPGQSLTLIATANQGSEATYESGFVIDKFPISRPNLTFSTLTVSNMSPEDSSIYLCSVETGVNTEAFFGQGTRLTVV.

This clonotype was seen at least ten times. This chain connects TRBV11-2 to TRBJ2-5, with 7 positions matching TRBD1. V trimming: 5 bases; J trimming: 4 bases; junction bases outside the gene matches: 7. CDR3 size: 14 residues. Germline CDR1 SGHAT, CDR2 FQNNGV. CDR3 in amino acids: CASSQTGRGETQYF. CDR3 in DNA: TGTGCCAGCAGCCAGACAGGGAGAGGAGAGACCCAGTACTTC.

Only a few counts were recorded for this clonotype. This chain connects TRBV6-1 to TRBJ1-5; D perhaps matches TRBD1 (5 bases). CDR3 length equals 14 residues. The V end lost 8 bases, the J end lost 0 bases, and 11 bases lay between the germline ends. CDR1 and CDR2 (germline): MNHNS, SASEGT. The CDR3 nucleotides read TGTGCCAGCTTGGGGGATAATAGCAATCAGCCCCAGCATTTT. It is translated as CASLGDNSNQPQHF.

V gene TRBV24-1 combines with J gene TRBJ1-5, with D perhaps TRBD1 (5 bases). The CDR3 has 16 residues. V shed 3 bases and J shed 3 bases, with 14 bases lying between them. Germline V gene sequence: CDR1 KGHDR, CDR2 SFDVKD. The CDR3 loop is CATSDRKGQTNQPQHF. In DNA, the CDR3 is TGTGCCACCAGTGATCGGAAGGGGCAGACCAATCAGCCCCAGCATTTT.

V and J are TRBV6-1 and TRBJ2-4, with no clear D. The V end lost 3 bases, the J end lost 3 bases, and 0 bases lay between the germline ends. CDR3 length: 11 residues. CDR1 and CDR2 from the germline V gene are MNHNS and SASEGT. The CDR3: CASSDKNIQYF. The CDR3 DNA sequence: TGTGCCAGCAGTGACAAAAACATTCAGTACTTC.

The gene calls are TRBV6-1 and TRBJ1-2; D is unresolved. V was cut by 5 bases and J by 4 bases, with 14 bases left in between. This CDR3 contains 14 residues. The germline V gene encodes CDR1 MNHNS and CDR2 SASEGT. The CDR3 coding sequence is TGTGCCAGCAGTCCGCTTCCGCGTGCCTATGGCTACACCTTC. Translated: CASSPLPRAYGYTF.

In its sample, this clonotype was seen a few times. This rearrangement joins TRBV28 to TRBJ1-2; 8 nucleotides match TRBD1. The CDR3 covers 19 residues. The J segment lost 5 bases and the V segment lost 7 bases, leaving 24 bases of the junction unmatched. The germline V gene has CDR1 MDHEN and CDR2 SYDVKM. The CDR3, as DNA: TGTGCCAGCAACCAACTTCAGGGGGCAGTGCGCCAGGGGGGATATGGCTACACCTTC. Translation: CASNQLQGAVRQGGYGYTF.

Ten or more counts support this clonotype. V gene TRBV6-1 combines with J gene TRBJ1-5; no reliable D call. This CDR3 spans 15 amino acids. V lost 7 bases and J 5 bases, leaving 18 bases between the germline ends. From germline, CDR1 is MNHNS and CDR2 SASEGT. This CDR3 is CASKLSGFGDQPQHF. In DNA form, the CDR3 reads TGTGCCAGCAAGCTCTCTGGGTTTGGCGATCAGCCCCAGCATTTT.

This clonotype was found a few times. V gene TRBV12-3 or TRBV12-4 combines with J gene TRBJ1-5; D remains unclear. V lost 1 base to trimming and J lost 7 bases, with 5 bases between them. There are 12 residues in the CDR3. The CDR3 coding sequence is TGTGCCAGCAGTTTAGAATACCAGCCCCAGCATTTT. Its translation: CASSLEYQPQHF.

In this sample, this clonotype turned up a few times. Mismatch with germline at one junction end may stem from a read error. The chain links TRBV2 to TRBJ1-5; 8 bases align to TRBD1. This CDR3 spans 16 amino acids. CDR1 is SNHLY, CDR2 FYNNEI, per germline. In DNA form, the CDR3 reads TGTGCCAGCAGTGCCATCCGGACAGGGACAAATCAGTCCCAGCATTTT. Amino acid sequence: CASSAIRTGTNQSQHF. Full variable domain (outside the CDR3, taken from reference TRBV2 and TRBJ1-5): EPEVTQTPSHQVTQMGQEVILRCVPISNHLYFYWYRQILGQKVEFLVSFYNNEISEKSEIFDDQFSVERPDGSNFTLKIRSTKLEDSAMYFCASSAIRTGTNQSQHFGDGTRLSIL.

The chain has TRBV7-9 and TRBJ1-2; 9 bases fit TRBD1. The V gene end was trimmed by 2 bases and the J gene end by 4 bases; junction bases not matched to a gene: 8. This CDR3 region has 16 residues. The germline CDR1 and CDR2 sequences are SEHNR and FQNEAQ (reference sequence). CDR3 sequence: CASSLPRDRDRYGYTF. CDR3 sequence (DNA): TGTGCCAGCAGCTTACCCCGGGACAGGGATCGCTATGGCTACACCTTC.

This clonotype has only a few counts. The chain employs TRBV11-2 and TRBJ1-2; no definite D call. Trimming left V 0 bases short and J 8 bases short, with 10 bases between. The CDR3 loop spans 13 amino acids. In germline, CDR1 is SGHAT, CDR2 FQNNGV. CDR3 sequence: CASSLDGRKGYTF. CDR3 sequence (DNA): TGTGCCAGCAGCTTAGACGGAAGGAAGGGCTACACCTTC.

This clonotype was detected many times. This rearrangement joins TRBV28 to TRBJ2-7; 7 nucleotides agree with TRBD2. This CDR3 is 11 amino acids long. The V gene's germline CDR1 is MDHEN and CDR2 SYDVKM. V was pared by 10 bases and J by 6 bases, with 6 bases of the junction left unmatched. The CDR3 here is CAIISGFEQYF. The CDR3, as DNA: TGTGCCATCATTAGCGGGTTCGAGCAGTACTTC.

This clonotype was detected a few times. V gene TRBV30 combines with J gene TRBJ2-7, with D perhaps matching TRBD1 (5 bases). The CDR3 sequence is 15 residues long. Germline loops: CDR1 GTSNPN, CDR2 SVGIG (reference sequence). Trimming removed 0 bases from V and 0 bases from J, with 12 bases in between. The CDR3 loop reads CAWSVLQESSYEQYF. The CDR3 DNA follows: TGTGCCTGGAGTGTACTACAGGAGAGCTCCTACGAGCAGTACTTC. The full variable domain, rest sourced from reference TRBV30 and TRBJ2-7, is SQTIHQWPATLVQPVGSPLSLECTVEGTSNPNLYWYRQAAGRGLQLLFYSVGIGQISSEVPQNLSASRPQDRQFILSSKKLLLSDSGFYLCAWSVLQESSYEQYFGPGTRLTVT.

This clonotype appeared many times. This chain uses TRBV12-3 or TRBV12-4 with TRBJ1-1; 9 bases are shared with TRBD1. This CDR3 has 14 residues. V gave up 6 bases and J gave up 5 bases; unmatched junction bases: 7. The CDR3 sequence: CASSRGTGNTEAFF. CDR3 bases: TGTGCCAGCAGCAGAGGGACAGGGAATACTGAAGCTTTCTTT.

This clonotype was picked up many times. The chain has TRBV28 and TRBJ1-1; a weak D match, TRBD1 (5 bases). The CDR3 is made up of 12 amino acids. CDR1 and CDR2 (germline): MDHEN, SYDVKM. Trimming removed 4 bases from V and 4 bases from J, with 7 bases in between. CDR3 residues: CASSSDSTEAFF. The CDR3 DNA is TGTGCCAGCAGTTCTGACAGCACTGAAGCTTTCTTT.

The V call is TRBV15, the J call TRBJ2-7; 7 bases agree with TRBD2. Germline CDR1 is LNHNV and CDR2 is YYDKDF (reference sequence). The CDR3 runs to 13 residues. Trimming at V came to 7 bases and at J to 6 bases, leaving 9 bases not matched to a gene. CDR3 region: CATKETSPGEQYF. CDR3 bases: TGTGCCACCAAGGAGACTAGCCCGGGCGAGCAGTACTTC.

This chain joins TRBV5-1 and TRBJ2-1, with 8 nucleotides matching TRBD1. Germline CDR1 and CDR2: SGHRS and YFSETQ. The trim removed 3 bases at V and 4 bases at J, leaving 12 bases unmatched. The CDR3 spans 17 residues. The CDR3 DNA follows: TGCGCCAGCAGCTGGACAGGGTCCTCGTTAGTTTACAATGAGCAGTTCTTC. This translates into CASSWTGSSLVYNEQFF.

The rearrangement links TRBV28 to TRBJ1-2, with 8 bases aligning to TRBD1. Germline V gives CDR1 MDHEN, CDR2 SYDVKM. The CDR3 extends over 14 amino acids. The V segment lost 5 bases and the J segment 4 bases; nucleotides outside the gene matches: 6. The CDR3 reads CASSRGQASYGYTF. In DNA, the CDR3 is TGTGCCAGCAGTAGGGGACAGGCCTCCTATGGCTACACCTTC.

The sample holds many counts of this clonotype. The chain links TRBV2 to TRBJ1-5; possible D gene TRBD1, 5 bases. V lost 8 bases, J lost 1 base, and 12 bases lay in between. Germline V CDR1 and CDR2: SNHLY, FYNNEI. CDR3 length: 14 residues. The CDR3 bases are TGTGCCAGCCAGCTTGGGGGGAGCAATCAGCCCCAGCATTTT. Its translation is CASQLGGSNQPQHF.

This clonotype was seen a handful of times. V usage is TRBV29-1 and J usage is TRBJ2-4; D is undetermined. The ends were cut back, 5 bases at V and 0 bases at J, with 5 bases in the middle. The CDR3 contains 12 residues. The V gene's germline CDR1 is SQVTM and CDR2 ANQGSEA. This chain's CDR3 is CSVTEAKNIQYF. DNA for the CDR3: TGCAGCGTTACTGAAGCCAAAAACATTCAGTACTTC.